The 19 T cell receptor beta chains reported below all come from one sample, sequenced in a study of blood T cell repertoires in COVID-19. Method: immunoSEQ multiplex PCR; TCRdb's copy keeps in-frame clones and lacks some. Among tens of thousands of clones listed, around nine tenths were seen once. The sample comprised peripheral blood. The receptors come from a woman aged 45-60 years in a cohort sampled during active COVID-19.

This clone appeared a single time. DNA of the CDR3: TGTGCCAGCAGGGAGGGACAGAGGTACGGCTACACCTTC. Residues: CASREGQRYGYTF. This sequence joins TRBV11-2 and TRBJ1-2; 7 bases map to TRBD1. The ends lost 6 bases at V and 8 bases at J; junction bases unmatched: 9. The CDR3 loop spans 13 amino acids. Germline CDR1 is SGHAT and CDR2 is FQNNGV.

The count of this clone is one. The rearrangement uses TRBV19 and TRBJ2-1; D is perhaps TRBD1 (5 bases). The CDR3 consists of 16 residues. Trimming shortened V by 7 bases and J by 2 bases, and 18 bases separated the two germline ends. In germline, CDR1 is LNHDA, CDR2 SQIVND (reference sequence). The DNA of the CDR3 is TGTGCCAGTACCCCCTCTATAGGGGCGGCCTACAATGAGCAGTTCTTC. Residues: CASTPSIGAAYNEQFF.

This CDR3 reads CASSPTPTSGNTGELFF. CDR3 in DNA: TGTGCCAGCAGCCCAACACCGACTAGCGGGAACACCGGGGAGCTGTTTTTT. This rearrangement joins TRBV4-2 to TRBJ2-2, with 9 bases lining up with TRBD2. CDR3 length equals 17 residues. V was pared by 4 bases and J by 1 base, with 7 bases of the junction left unmatched. Germline-derived CDR1 and CDR2 are LGHNA and YNFKEQ.

V gene TRBV19 combines with J gene TRBJ1-1; tentative D call: TRBD1 (6 bases). The CDR3 extends over 15 amino acids. The V gene lost 3 bases and the J gene lost 4 bases, with 15 bases spanning the gap. Germline V gene data show CDR1 as LNHDA and CDR2 as SQIVND (reference sequence). In DNA form, the CDR3 reads TGTGCCAGTAGTATTAAAAATCAGGGGTCCACTGAAGCTTTCTTT. It translates to CASSIKNQGSTEAFF.

V is TRBV14 and J is TRBJ2-3; 10 bases map to TRBD2. After removal of 4 bases from V and 3 bases from J, the junction contained 4 bases not matched to a gene. The CDR3 totals 15 residues. Germline CDR1 SGHDN, CDR2 FVKESK. The CDR3 region has the DNA TGTGCCAGCAGCCCGTTGGGACTAGCGACAGATACGCAGTATTTT. Residues: CASSPLGLATDTQYF.

The chain uses TRBV4-1 and TRBJ2-5; 8 bases are a match to TRBD2. Per germline, CDR1 MGHRA and CDR2 YSYEKL. CDR3 length: 18 residues. Trimming took 4 bases from V and 5 from J; bases not matched to a gene: 18. CDR3 protein: CASSRDWFSAGERETQYF. The CDR3 bases are TGCGCCAGCAGCCGGGATTGGTTCTCAGCGGGAGAACGCGAGACCCAGTACTTC.

About this clone itself: The identical CDR3 is also encoded by other nucleotide sequences in the sample. This rearrangement joins TRBV5-4 to TRBJ2-7; TRBD1 is a possible D gene (6 bases). The CDR3 is 14 residues long. The ends were cut back, 4 bases at V and 4 bases at J, with 15 bases in the middle. Per the germline V gene, CDR1 is SGHNT and CDR2 is YYREEE (reference sequence). The CDR3 bases are TGTGCCAGCAGCCCCCGACAGGACCGATACGAGCAGTACTTC. This translates into CASSPRQDRYEQYF.

This rearrangement joins TRBV6-6 to TRBJ2-2, with 9 bases that match TRBD2. The germline CDR1 and CDR2 sequences are MNHNY and SVGAGI (reference sequence). After removal of 0 bases from V and 10 bases from J, the junction contained 6 bases not matched to a gene. This CDR3 has 15 amino acids. Here the CDR3 reads CASSYSAGGPPELFF. For the CDR3, the DNA is TGTGCCAGCAGTTACTCCGCGGGGGGGCCGCCGGAGCTGTTTTTT.

The chain couples TRBV24-1 to TRBJ2-1; TRBD1 matches 8 bases. This CDR3 contains 19 residues. V lost 4 bases, J lost 0 bases, and 13 bases stayed unmatched. The germline gives CDR1 KGHDR, CDR2 SFDVKD. The CDR3 nucleotides read TGTGCCACCAGTGAGGTCCGGCAGGGGGCTGGAAGCTCCTACAATGAGCAGTTCTTC. Translation gives CATSEVRQGAGSSYNEQFF.

The chain couples TRBV7-9 to TRBJ2-2; D unclear. This CDR3 has 14 amino acids. V was trimmed by 5 bases and J by 1 base, leaving 8 bases between them. Germline V gene sequence: CDR1 SEHNR, CDR2 FQNEAQ (reference sequence). CDR3 region: CASSLTKNTGELFF. CDR3 sequence (DNA): TGTGCCAGCAGCCTGACAAAGAACACCGGGGAGCTGTTTTTT.

V and J are TRBV28 and TRBJ2-7; TRBD1 aligns across 12 bases. From germline, CDR1 is MDHEN and CDR2 SYDVKM. The CDR3 consists of 15 residues. The trim removed 4 bases at V and 7 bases at J, leaving 8 bases unmatched. The CDR3 sequence is CASSSTGQGAGEQYF. In nucleotides, the CDR3 is TGTGCCAGCAGTTCGACGGGACAGGGGGCAGGAGAGCAGTACTTC.

The rearrangement joins TRBV3-1 (or the pseudogene TRBV3-2) to TRBJ1-2, with D perhaps TRBD1 (6 bases). Germline lookup yields CDR1 LGHDT and CDR2 YNNKEL (reference sequence). CDR3 length: 13 amino acids. The V end lost 4 bases, the J end lost 2 bases, and 8 bases lay between the germline ends. As DNA, the CDR3 is TGTGCCAGCAGCCCCGGACAGAACTATGGCTACACCTTC. Translated, it gives CASSPGQNYGYTF.

The CDR3 is CASRGQGNEKLFF. The CDR3 DNA reads TGTGCCAGCCGGGGACAGGGTAATGAAAAACTGTTTTTT. V gene TRBV19 combines with J gene TRBJ1-4; 9 bases align to TRBD1. The junction had 3 bases not matched to a gene; V was cut back by 9 bases and J by 4 bases. The CDR3 totals 13 residues. Germline CDR1 is LNHDA and CDR2 is SQIVND (reference sequence).

This chain joins TRBV11-2 and TRBJ2-3, with D uncertain. V was cut by 3 bases and J by 4 bases, with 14 bases left in between. CDR1 and CDR2 from the germline V gene are SGHAT and FQNNGV. The CDR3 is made up of 15 amino acids. The DNA for the CDR3 is TGTGCCAGCAGCTTTAGTCTTTCCAAAGCAGATACGCAGTATTTT. Its translation: CASSFSLSKADTQYF.

The rearrangement joins TRBV5-1 to TRBJ1-4; a possible D gene is TRBD1 (5 bases). The CDR3 length is 15 residues. CDR1 is SGHRS and CDR2 is YFSETQ in the germline V gene. Trimming took off 8 bases at V and 8 bases at J, with 22 bases between the two ends. The CDR3: CASTWWGGAGEKLFF. The CDR3 region has the DNA TGCGCCAGTACTTGGTGGGGCGGCGCGGGGGAAAAACTGTTTTTT. Looking up the rest from reference TRBV5-1 and TRBJ1-4 gives the full variable domain: KAGVTQTPRYLIKTRGQQVTLSCSPISGHRSVSWYQQTPGQGLQFLFEYFSETQRNKGNFPGRFSGRQFSNSRSEMNVSTLELGDSALYLCASTWWGGAGEKLFFGSGTQLSVL.

The chain carries TRBV2 and TRBJ2-3, with 14 bases that match TRBD2. With V trimmed by 10 bases and J by 8 bases, 8 bases remained unmatched. This CDR3 has 14 residues. In germline, CDR1 is SNHLY, CDR2 FYNNEI. CDR3 region: CATKGLAGVGTQYF. As DNA, the CDR3 is TGTGCCACCAAGGGACTAGCGGGAGTGGGTACGCAGTATTTT.

The chain links TRBV7-8 to TRBJ1-1; tentative D call: TRBD1 (6 bases). CDR3 size: 13 residues. The ends were cut back, 2 bases at V and 4 bases at J, with 8 bases in the middle. The V gene's germline CDR1 is SGHVS and CDR2 FQNEAQ. The CDR3 spells CASSLLGGTEAFF. The CDR3 DNA reads as TGTGCCAGCAGCTTATTAGGGGGCACTGAAGCTTTCTTT.

This clone was recorded a few times. The V call is TRBV6-4, the J call TRBJ1-1; D might be TRBD1 (6 bases). Trimming took off 4 bases at V and 4 bases at J, with 13 bases between the two ends. Germline V gene lookup returns CDR1 MRHNA and CDR2 SNTAGT. The CDR3 is 14 residues long. DNA for the CDR3: TGTGCCAGCAGTGTTGCGGGGGGCGGCACTGAAGCTTTCTTT. It specifies CASSVAGGGTEAFF.

This sequence joins TRBV6-6 and TRBJ1-3, with D possibly TRBD1 on 6 matching bases. Germline CDR1 and CDR2: MNHNY and SVGAGI (reference sequence). CDR3 size: 16 residues. V lost 2 bases to trimming and J lost 1 base, with 12 bases between them. The DNA of the CDR3 is TGTGCCAGCAGTTACCCGAGCACAGGGTCTGGAAACACCATATATTTT. This encodes CASSYPSTGSGNTIYF.